This T cell receptor beta chain was captured by sequencing in a study of blood T cell repertoires in COVID-19. Study-wide context: Sources were T cells, B-cell-depleted T cells, or PBMCs; the material itself was cDNA or gDNA.

Germline V gene sequence: CDR1 SGHAT, CDR2 FQNNGV. The CDR3 extends over 15 amino acids. V lost 0 bases, J lost 5 bases, and 6 bases stayed unmatched. As originally analysed: Estimation of nucleated cell counts was performed using reference gene primer amplification. Profiled with immunoSEQ multiplex PCR; TCRdb holds only in-frame clones, not every one. V and J calls and clone size follow that table, whereas D and trimming were derived from the DNA. Among 150,000 to 200,000 clones, 87% were seen once, and the ten largest hold 3% to 4%. The clonotype originates from a man aged 18 to 30 with active or convalescent COVID-19. Material: peripheral blood. This rearrangement joins TRBV11-2 to TRBJ1-2, with 7 bases matching TRBD1. The CDR3 loop is CASSLEGGQNYGYTF. CDR3 coding DNA: TGTGCCAGCAGCTTAGAGGGGGGACAGAATTATGGCTACACCTTC.